This TCR beta chain originates from a study of T cell responses to AZD1222 COVID-19 vaccine. CDR1 SGDLS and CDR2 YYNGEE come from the germline V gene. Trimming took off 2 bases at V and 4 bases at J, with 19 bases between the two ends. The CDR3 is 17 amino acids. Regarding this clone: No antigen is known for it.

Profiling relied on immunoSEQ multiplex PCR, and the TCRdb table lists in-frame clones only, not all of them. The data contain 120,000 or so clones, around 90% of them singletons. Study findings and constraints: It was only a handful of AZD1222 recipients who were seropositive at baseline. A mostly white British donor set with more females was recruited, and clonal diversity was possibly underestimated. Every sample of the repertoires postdated the peak T cell response.

The specimen was peripheral blood, collected on day 0 of AZD1222 vaccination. The receptor comes from an adult in good health. This rearrangement joins TRBV9 to TRBJ1-3, with a tentative D call TRBD1 (5 bases). CDR3 loop: CASSVRGTLTPGNTIYF. The CDR3 region has the DNA TGTGCCAGCAGCGTTAGGGGAACTCTAACTCCAGGAAACACCATATATTTT.